Given below is one T cell receptor beta chain in context. The data were obtained in a study of OX40 agonist ivuxolimab in advanced cancers. The V gene lost 6 bases and the J gene lost 0 bases, with 9 bases spanning the gap. Germline V CDR1 and CDR2: MDHEN, SYDVKM. The CDR3 is 14 residues long. Method: immunoSEQ multiplex PCR; TCRdb's copy keeps in-frame clones and lacks some. The data hold 90,000 or so clones, with 91% observed a single time. The receptor's source is an adult with an advanced solid tumor such as melanoma, head and neck, liver or kidney cancer. The sequencing used CD4+ or CD8+ T cells sorted from blood, collected in a trial of the OX40 agonist ivuxolimab. The chain couples TRBV28 to TRBJ2-1, with D perhaps being TRBD1 or TRBD2 (5 bases each). CDR3: CASRIGGSYNEQFF. DNA for the CDR3: TGTGCCAGCAGAATTGGGGGCTCCTACAATGAGCAGTTCTTC.